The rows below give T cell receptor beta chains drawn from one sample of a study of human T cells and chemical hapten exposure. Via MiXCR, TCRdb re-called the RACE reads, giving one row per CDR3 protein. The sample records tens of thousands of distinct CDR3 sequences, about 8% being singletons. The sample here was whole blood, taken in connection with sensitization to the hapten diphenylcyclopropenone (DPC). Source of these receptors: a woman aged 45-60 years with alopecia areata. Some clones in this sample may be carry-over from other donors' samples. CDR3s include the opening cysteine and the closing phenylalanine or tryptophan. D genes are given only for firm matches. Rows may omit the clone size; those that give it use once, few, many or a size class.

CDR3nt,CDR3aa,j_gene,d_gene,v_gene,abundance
TGCAGCGTTTTGGACACGTCAACTAATGAAAAACTGTTTTTT,CSVLDTSTNEKLFF,TRBJ1-4,-,TRBV29-1,many
TGCAGCGTTGACCAGACAGGGCGGGGAGAAAAACTGTTTTTT,CSVDQTGRGEKLFF,TRBJ1-4,TRBD1,TRBV29-1,few
TGTGCCAGCAGTGATCCCACGAACACCGGGGAGCTGTTTTTT,CASSDPTNTGELFF,TRBJ2-2,-,TRBV2,-
TGCAGTGCTAGTTTATACGAATCATACGAGCAGTACTTC,CSASLYESYEQYF,TRBJ2-7,-,TRBV20-1,-
TGTGCCAGCAGCCAAGCTAGCGGGTCCTACACAGATACGCAGTATTTT,CASSQASGSYTDTQYF,TRBJ2-3,TRBD2,TRBV3-1,-
TGTGCCACCAGTGAGCCGCGCTCTAGCACAGATACGCAGTATTTT,CATSEPRSSTDTQYF,TRBJ2-3,-,TRBV24-1,few
TGTGCCATTGCGACAGGGATGGAAGAGACCCAGTACTTC,CAIATGMEETQYF,TRBJ2-5,TRBD1,TRBV10-3,many
TGTGCCAGCAGTTTAGAGAGCTCTGGGGCCAACGTCCTGACTTTC,CASSLESSGANVLTF,TRBJ2-6,-,TRBV12-3/TRBV12-4,-
TGTGCCAGCAGCTTAGCGGGCAGGGTTGGGGGCCGCTACAATGAGCAGTTCTTC,CASSLAGRVGGRYNEQFF,TRBJ2-1,-,TRBV7-2,few
-,CASSVGAGTGYF,TRBJ2-7,-,TRBV6-1,many
TGTGCCAGCAGCTTAGTTCATGGAGAGACCCAGTACTTC,CASSLVHGETQYF,TRBJ2-5,-,TRBV7-7,-
TGCAGTGCTTCTAGCGGGAGCTCCTACAATGAGCAGTTCTTC,CSASSGSSYNEQFF,TRBJ2-1,TRBD2,TRBV20-1,-
TGTGCCAGCAGCTTCCCTCGGGACGAGGAAGGCAATGAGCAGTTCTTC,CASSFPRDEEGNEQFF,TRBJ2-1,-,TRBV7-9,-
TGTGCCAGCAGCTATGCCAGCTACGAGCAGTACTTC,CASSYASYEQYF,TRBJ2-7,-,TRBV7-9,few
TGTGCCAGCAGCTACCTAGCGAGACGCTCCTACAATGAGCAGTTCTTC,CASSYLARRSYNEQFF,TRBJ2-1,-,TRBV7-9,few
TGCAGTGCTAGTCACACGGATCGAGCTTTCTTT,CSASHTDRAFF,TRBJ1-1,-,TRBV20-1,many
TGTGCCAGCAGCTTAGATACGTGGGCAGATACGCAGTATTTT,CASSLDTWADTQYF,TRBJ2-3,-,TRBV11-3,-
TGCAGTGCTAAAAGTCCGGGACAGAGAATTCAGCCCCAGCATTTT,CSAKSPGQRIQPQHF,TRBJ1-5,TRBD1,TRBV20-1,-
TGTGCCAGCAGTTCCTTTACAGGAGTAGAGGACTATGGCTACACCTTC,CASSSFTGVEDYGYTF,TRBJ1-2,-,TRBV6-2/TRBV6-3,-
TGTGCCAGCGGCGGGACAGGGGGCATTGGCTACACCTTC,CASGGTGGIGYTF,TRBJ1-2,TRBD1,TRBV6-1,few
TGTGCCAGCAGTGGCGGGACTAGCCCCACAGATACGCAGTATTTT,CASSGGTSPTDTQYF,TRBJ2-3,TRBD2,TRBV2,-
TGTGCCAGCAGCTTAGTAGGGGGGAAGACTGAAGCTTTCTTT,CASSLVGGKTEAFF,TRBJ1-1,-,TRBV7-9,few
TGTGCCAGCAGTTTAGCTGGAAACACCATATATTTT,CASSLAGNTIYF,TRBJ1-3,-,TRBV28,many
TGTGCCAGCAGCGCAGCCGGGTTCACGGAGGAAAAACTGTTTTTT,CASSAAGFTEEKLFF,TRBJ1-4,-,TRBV7-9,-
TGTGCCAGCTCAGGGACAGGGCGTCAGCCCCAGCATTTT,CASSGTGRQPQHF,TRBJ1-5,TRBD1,TRBV6-5,many
TGTGCCAGCAGAGGGGTACGGCTATTCGCGTCCCGGCAGTACTTC,CASRGVRLFASRQYF,TRBJ2-7,-,TRBV6-5,-
TGTGCCAGCAGTTTCGCCCCCCGCTATGGCTACACCTTC,CASSFAPRYGYTF,TRBJ1-2,-,TRBV28,many
TGCAGTGCTAGAGGTGTGGGGAGTACTGAAGCTTTCTTT,CSARGVGSTEAFF,TRBJ1-1,-,TRBV20-1,few
TGTGCCAGCAGGTCCGGGACATCTAATTCACCCCTCCACTTT,CASRSGTSNSPLHF,TRBJ1-6,-,TRBV2,-
TGTGCCAGCAGCGTAGGACTAGCGGGGGGGCGGAACACCGGGGAGCTGTTTTTT,CASSVGLAGGRNTGELFF,TRBJ2-2,TRBD2,TRBV9,few
TGTGCCAGCAGCTTAGGGGTGTACTCCTACGAGCAGTACTTC,CASSLGVYSYEQYF,TRBJ2-7,-,TRBV7-2,-
TGCAGTGGAACGGGACTAGCGGATAATTCACCCCTCCACTTT,CSGTGLADNSPLHF,TRBJ1-6,-,TRBV20-1,many
TGTGCCAGCTGTAGGGGGACAAGCGGAAACACCATATATTTT,CASCRGTSGNTIYF,TRBJ1-3,-,TRBV12-3/TRBV12-4,many
TGCAGTGTCCAAGGCGGGGTAGCGGGGGAAAACGAGTTCTTC,CSVQGGVAGENEFF,TRBJ2-1,TRBD2,TRBV20-1,few
TGTGCCAGCAGCTTATGGGGCTACGAGCAGTACTTC,CASSLWGYEQYF,TRBJ2-7,-,TRBV7-9,few
TGTGCCAGCAGCTCCCCGGGCGGGGGCCAAAACATTCAGTACTTC,CASSSPGGGQNIQYF,TRBJ2-4,-,TRBV7-6,-
TGTGCCAGCACCACTCTGGGGGGAGCCTACCAAGAGACCCAGTACTTC,CASTTLGGAYQETQYF,TRBJ2-5,-,TRBV28,few
TGCGCCAGCACCTACTCGACAGGGTCCGGGGAGCTGTTTTTT,CASTYSTGSGELFF,TRBJ2-2,TRBD1,TRBV5-1,-
TGTGCCAGCAGCTTACCCCGCATGGGCGGCAGCTCCTACAATGAGAAGTTCTTC,CASSLPRMGGSSYNEKFF,TRBJ2-1,-,TRBV7-9,-
TGTGCCAGCTCCAAGGGGGGGGGGAATGAAAAACTGTTTTTT,CASSKGGGNEKLFF,TRBJ1-4,-,TRBV25-1,many